Below are 7 T cell receptor beta chains sequenced from a single sample in a study of T cell responses to AZD1222 COVID-19 vaccine. TCRdb's copy holds only in-frame clones and misses some; the assay was immunoSEQ multiplex PCR. The data hold about 140,000 clones, with 90% to 95% observed a single time. The sequenced sample was peripheral blood, obtained after recovery from COVID-19. The source is an adult who had recovered from COVID-19.

The chain joins TRBV25-1 to TRBJ1-1; TRBD1 agrees at 7 bases. V gave up 4 bases and J gave up 1 base; unmatched junction bases: 0. This CDR3 contains 13 residues. Looked up from germline, CDR1 is MGHDK and CDR2 is SYGVNS. The CDR3 coding sequence is TGTGCCAGCAGTGCAGGGGGGAACACTGAAGCTTTCTTT. This gives the protein CASSAGGNTEAFF.

The rearrangement uses TRBV29-1 and TRBJ2-5, with TRBD2 identical over 8 bases. This CDR3 spans 13 amino acids. The V segment lost 4 bases and the J segment 5 bases; nucleotides outside the gene matches: 6. From germline, CDR1 is SQVTM and CDR2 ANQGSEA. The CDR3 coding sequence is TGCAGCGTTGGTCGGGAGGGTGGTGAGACCCAGTACTTC. Its protein is CSVGREGGETQYF.

The chain combines TRBV9 with TRBJ2-5; 8 bases align to TRBD2. V lost 4 bases to trimming and J lost 5 bases; unmatched junction nucleotides: 13. Germline V gives CDR1 SGDLS, CDR2 YYNGEE. The CDR3 length is 16 residues. In DNA, the CDR3 is TGTGCCAGCAGCCCGGGAAGAGCGGGAGTTGGGGAGACCCAGTACTTC. This sequence encodes CASSPGRAGVGETQYF.

This chain joins TRBV5-8 and TRBJ2-1; 14 nucleotides align to TRBD2. This CDR3 spans 15 amino acids. The V segment lost 2 bases and the J segment 7 bases; nucleotides outside the gene matches: 2. Germline V gene data show CDR1 as SGHTS and CDR2 as YDEGEE. CDR3 sequence: CASSLGTSGRNEQFF. CDR3 coding DNA: TGTGCCAGCAGCTTAGGGACTAGCGGGAGAAATGAGCAGTTCTTC.

V usage is TRBV5-1 and J usage is TRBJ2-7; 11 nucleotides line up with TRBD2. J was trimmed by 6 bases and V by 2 bases; bases with no gene match: 4. The CDR3 is 14 residues long. CDR1 and CDR2 (germline): SGHRS, YFSETQ. CDR3 in DNA: TGCGCCAGCAGCTTACTAGCGGGAGAAGGCGAGCAGTACTTC. Translating gives CASSLLAGEGEQYF. Looking up the rest from reference TRBV5-1 and TRBJ2-7 gives the full variable domain: KAGVTQTPRYLIKTRGQQVTLSCSPISGHRSVSWYQQTPGQGLQFLFEYFSETQRNKGNFPGRFSGRQFSNSRSEMNVSTLELGDSALYLCASSLLAGEGEQYFGPGTRLTVT.

The chain recombines TRBV2 with TRBJ1-1; 7 nucleotides agree with TRBD1. The CDR3 covers 13 residues. The V gene end was trimmed by 4 bases and the J gene end by 9 bases; junction bases not matched to a gene: 8. In germline, CDR1 is SNHLY, CDR2 FYNNEI. The CDR3 region is CASSGSPTGQAFF. In DNA form, the CDR3 reads TGTGCCAGCAGTGGATCCCCGACAGGGCAAGCTTTCTTT.

There are a few counts of this clone. The V and J genes are TRBV6-5 and TRBJ2-1, with 8 positions matching TRBD1. Unmatched junction bases numbered 4, after V lost 7 bases and J lost 5 bases. The CDR3 runs to 13 residues. Looked up from germline, CDR1 is MNHEY and CDR2 is SVGAGI. This CDR3 is CASTRTGNNEQFF. The CDR3 DNA reads as TGTGCCAGCACCCGGACAGGGAACAATGAGCAGTTCTTC.